One and the same sample provided the 12 T cell receptor beta chains below, sequenced in a study of vaccination and CD4 T cells after COVID-19. Cultured CD4+ T-cell DNA underwent Oncomine TCR Beta short-read sequencing. TCRdb called the PCR reads again in MiXCR, with one record for every CDR3 protein. The repertoire holds more than 14,000 distinct CDR3 sequences, around two fifths seen once, with around 8.1% in the top ten. Documented treatment: roughly ten-day PBMC culture with coronavirus spike peptide pools or control peptides (ViraFEST assay). The antigens these receptors bind are not known. The sequenced material came from CD4+ T cells from blood, cultured in vitro. These TCRs come from a human donor who had recovered from COVID-19.

J is TRBJ2-3 and V is TRBV7-9, with TRBD2 matching 9 bases. Germline loops: CDR1 SEHNR, CDR2 FQNEAQ (reference sequence). V was pared by 5 bases and J by 5 bases, with 5 bases of the junction left unmatched. The CDR3 is 14 residues long. Here the CDR3 reads CASSPSLAGDTQYF. The CDR3 DNA reads as TGTGCCAGCAGCCCATCACTAGCGGGAGATACGCAGTATTTT.

This clonotype was observed a few times. CDR3 coding DNA: TGTGCCAGTAGTATAGGAGGTAATTCACCCCTCCACTTT. Translation gives CASSIGGNSPLHF. The chain is built from TRBV19 and TRBJ1-6; no reliable D call. The CDR3 extends over 13 amino acids. V lost 1 base and J lost 6, with 4 bases in between. Germline values: CDR1 LNHDA, CDR2 SQIVND (reference sequence).

CDR3 nucleotide sequence: TGTGCCAGCAGTTACTATGTGGCAGGGTATCCAGATACGCAGTATTTT. Encoded protein: CASSYYVAGYPDTQYF. The genes are TRBV6-5 and TRBJ2-3, with a possible D match to TRBD1 (5 bases). The CDR3 is 16 residues long. CDR1 MNHEY and CDR2 SVGAGI come from the germline V gene. Trimming pared 1 base from V and 4 bases from J, leaving 15 bases between.

CDR3 nucleotide sequence: TGTGCCAGCAGCTCCCGGTTCAACAGAGACAATGAGCAGTTCTTC. It yields the protein CASSSRFNRDNEQFF. The V gene is TRBV7-2, the J gene TRBJ2-1; no clear D gene. V lost 4 bases and J 5 bases, leaving 15 bases between the germline ends. This CDR3 spans 15 amino acids. The germline V gene has CDR1 SGHTA and CDR2 FQGNSA.

The V and J genes are TRBV18 and TRBJ2-1; perhaps TRBD1 as D (6 bases). Germline CDR1 is KGHSH and CDR2 is LQKENI. The CDR3 is 17 amino acids. V was cut by 4 bases and J by 0 bases, with 16 bases left in between. CDR3 region: CASSQMTGTSSYNEQFF. The CDR3, as DNA: TGTGCCAGCTCACAGATGACAGGTACCAGCTCCTACAATGAGCAGTTCTTC.

V is TRBV6-5 and J is TRBJ2-3; D might be TRBD2 (5 bases). This CDR3 region has 16 residues. Trimming removed 0 bases at V and 4 bases at J, with 14 bases between. The germline CDR1 and CDR2 sequences are MNHEY and SVGAGI. The chain's CDR3 is CASSYSSRGGADTQYF. CDR3 DNA sequence: TGTGCCAGCAGTTACTCTAGCCGGGGTGGCGCAGATACGCAGTATTTT.

CDR3 nucleotide sequence: TGCAGCGTTTGGGGTGGTAGCAATCAGCCCCAGCATTTT. It yields the protein CSVWGGSNQPQHF. The J gene is TRBJ1-5, the V gene TRBV29-1; no clear D. The CDR3 runs 13 residues. Germline loops: CDR1 SQVTM, CDR2 ANQGSEA. V lost 5 bases to trimming and J lost 0 bases, with 8 bases between them.

The chain links TRBV11-3 to TRBJ2-7, with D perhaps assigned TRBD1 or TRBD2 (5 bases each). The germline CDR1 and CDR2 sequences are SGHNT and YENEEA. There are 11 residues in the CDR3. The V end was cut by 8 bases, the J end by 7 bases, with 12 bases between. CDR3 coding DNA: TGTGCCAGCCTCTCCGGGGCAGAGCAGTACTTC. It is translated as CASLSGAEQYF.

The chain joins TRBV6-2 or TRBV6-3 to TRBJ1-2; D remains ambiguous. Germline V lookup: CDR1 MNHEY, CDR2 SVGEGT. This CDR3 spans 12 amino acids. Trimming pared 6 bases from V and 1 base from J, leaving 6 bases between. The CDR3: CASRQINYGYTF. Written as DNA, the CDR3 is TGTGCCAGCAGACAGATTAACTATGGCTACACCTTC.

The CDR3 DNA sequence: TGCAGTGCCACCCAGGGCGGAAGGTATGGCTACACCTTC. Translating it yields CSATQGGRYGYTF. The V call is TRBV20-1, the J call TRBJ1-2; D may be TRBD1 (5 bases). Trimming removed 6 bases from V and 5 bases from J, with 16 bases in between. The germline CDR1 and CDR2 sequences are DFQATT and SNEGSKA (reference sequence). The CDR3 totals 13 residues.

V and J are TRBV10-3 and TRBJ2-7; 13 bases are a match to TRBD2. CDR1 ENHRY and CDR2 SYGVKD come from the germline V gene. J was trimmed by 4 bases and V by 10 bases; bases with no gene match: 25. This CDR3 is built from 20 residues. CDR3 in DNA: TGTGCCACCAACCCGGGGCGGCTGGGACTAGCGGGAAATATTCATTACGAGCAGTACTTC. Encoded protein: CATNPGRLGLAGNIHYEQYF.

This clonotype has more than one count but fewer than ten. The V gene is TRBV7-2, the J gene TRBJ2-2; D uncertain. The germline V and J ends were trimmed by 1 base and 6 bases, with 12 bases remaining between them. Germline V gene data show CDR1 as SGHTA and CDR2 as FQGNSA. This CDR3 contains 15 residues. The CDR3 nucleotides are TGTGCCAGCAGCTTAGAGGTTGGAGCGCCCGGGGAGCTGTTTTTT. It codes for CASSLEVGAPGELFF.